This T cell receptor beta chain was documented in a study of T cell responses to AZD1222 COVID-19 vaccine. Produced via immunoSEQ multiplex PCR; TCRdb's table is partial and in-frame only. The sample lists roughly 120,000 clones; approximately 83% were seen once. CDR1 and CDR2 from the germline V gene are MNHEY and SVGAGI. The ends were cut back, 6 bases at V and 5 bases at J, with 19 bases in the middle. The CDR3 is 15 residues long. Sample: peripheral blood, taken on day 0 of AZD1222 vaccination. The TCR sequence derives from an adult in good health. V and J are TRBV6-5 and TRBJ1-2; no clear D gene. The CDR3 spells CASRKLRGPRYGYTF. CDR3 coding DNA: TGTGCCAGCAGAAAGTTACGAGGCCCTAGGTATGGCTACACCTTC.